The subject of this entry is one T cell receptor (beta chain). Its antigen specificity is not known. The sample holds no much larger clone one base away, and base qualities are not on file. The data were obtained in a study of blood T cell repertoires in COVID-19 (dated by TCRdb to about 2020). At the level of the whole study: Samples from collaborators originated in the United States, Italy and Spain and spanned both the acute and convalescent phases of COVID-19. The material from the prospective study consisted of cDNA or gDNA derived from T cells, B-cell-depleted T cells, or PBMCs. Deeply sampled blood TCRbeta repertoires from subjects exposed to, actively infected with, or recovered from COVID-19 were included in the dataset. The repertoires were made available in a free public database intended to serve as a resource for research on the immune response to SARS-CoV-2. Samples came from the ongoing ImmuneRACE study (first 160 participants) plus 1,254 subjects from 6 global collaborators. A de-identified subject ID, COVID-19 status, age in years and sex were almost always included in the sample metadata. Where available, HLA class I and class II types were taken from metadata supplied by the sample provider and were not determined by assay-based typing.

Looking up the germline V gene yields CDR1 SGHRS and CDR2 YFSETQ. The CDR3 spans 16 residues, from the cysteine through the phenylalanine. Only CDR3 DNA remains: 48 bases, in frame from the first base. V ends up 0 bases short and J 3 bases short, with an unmatched junction base count of 8. Whole blood was collected in K2EDTA tubes by collaborating institutions according to the institutions' own protocols. For TCRbeta analysis, collaborators shipped samples as frozen whole blood, isolated PBMCs, or DNA extracted from either of those sample types. What the authors observed across the whole study: The quantity of clinical and demographic metadata differed by source and by participant and was supplied without curation.

TCRbeta CDR3 regions were amplified from genomic DNA using the immunoSEQ Assay, a bias-controlled multiplex PCR. As for how the authors treated the data: Within the assay, amplification of reference gene primers was used to estimate how many nucleated cells each sample contained. To quantify the absolute abundance of each unique TCRbeta CDR3 rearrangement, sequence reads were collapsed and filtered. For each sample, productive Simpson clonality was calculated as the square root of Simpson's diversity index across productive rearrangements. TCRdb re-hosts the immuneACCESS table, in-frame sequences only. Its copies lack some clones; in the studies checked, an unresolved V gene accounts for under half of them, and the cause for the rest is not known. That table supplies the V and J calls and clone size; D and trimming were determined from the DNA. For this sample the table gives fewer than 70,000 clones, of which roughly nine tenths were detected only once. The biggest ten clones account for roughly 8.4% of the sample.

The sequence was collected from a woman in her seventies with active COVID-19. Recombination joined TRBV5-1 with TRBJ2-7, with 8 junctional bases fitting TRBD1. Material: peripheral blood. The bases read TGCGCCAGCAGCTTGGAGCCCGGGACAGGAGGCTACGAGCAGTACTTC. Translated, it gives CASSLEPGTGGYEQYF.